These 5 T cell receptor beta chains were all obtained from the same sample, sequenced in a study of cytomegalovirus exposure and HLA in healthy donors. PCR employed 60 Vbeta and 13 Jbeta primers. Assay: immunoSEQ multiplex PCR; the TCRdb copy retains only in-frame clones and omits some. The data hold about 200,000 clones, with around 80% observed a single time. The specimen sequenced was PBMCs. These receptors were collected from a woman between 25 and 40 years old in good health and CMV-seropositive.

The chain joins TRBV2 to TRBJ2-5, with 7 bases aligning to TRBD1. The V and J ends lost 4 bases and 7 bases, in that order; junction bases with no gene match: 12. Germline V CDR1 and CDR2: SNHLY, FYNNEI. The CDR3 runs to 15 residues. This CDR3 is CASSADRNPRGTQYF. The CDR3 DNA follows: TGTGCCAGCAGTGCGGACAGGAACCCCCGTGGGACCCAGTACTTC.

The rearrangement links TRBV27 to TRBJ2-7; 10 bases agree with TRBD1. The V segment lost 5 bases and the J segment 2 bases; nucleotides outside the gene matches: 15. CDR1 is MNHEY, CDR2 SMNVEV, per germline (reference sequence). The CDR3 length is 18 residues. CDR3 amino acids: CASSPRGQGSLGAYEQYF. DNA for the CDR3: TGTGCCAGCAGTCCCCGGGGACAGGGGAGCTTGGGAGCCTACGAGCAGTACTTC.

This clone is a singleton in its sample. CDR3 sequence reads: CASSRDSRIIMPNTIYF. For the CDR3, the DNA is TGTGCCAGCAGCCGAGACAGCCGAATCATCATGCCTAACACCATATATTTT. The rearrangement uses TRBV11-2 and TRBJ1-3, with TRBD1 as a possible D gene (5 bases). Germline lookup yields CDR1 SGHAT and CDR2 FQNNGV. The CDR3 covers 17 residues. Trimming left V 5 bases short and J 7 bases short, with 24 bases between.

The rearrangement joins TRBV6-1 to TRBJ2-5; 9 bases agree with TRBD1. Germline CDR1 reads MNHNS; CDR2 reads SASEGT. The CDR3 sequence is 14 residues long. With V trimmed by 10 bases and J by 1 base, 7 bases remained unmatched. The CDR3 sequence is CATGGDRAQETQYF. The CDR3 DNA sequence: TGTGCCACCGGAGGGGACAGGGCCCAAGAGACCCAGTACTTC.

In this sample, this clone turned up a few times. The J gene is TRBJ2-7, the V gene TRBV27; tentatively, D is TRBD2 (6 bases). Per germline, CDR1 MNHEY and CDR2 SMNVEV (reference sequence). The CDR3 spans 12 residues. V was cut by 3 bases and J by 6 bases, with 9 bases left in between. In nucleotides, the CDR3 is TGTGCCAGCAGTTTTTTGGGGGGCGAGCAGTACTTC. Its protein is CASSFLGGEQYF.